This T cell receptor beta chain derives from a study of cytomegalovirus exposure and HLA in healthy donors. Study observations and caveats: In an earlier analysis, in some 600 donors, most V segments appeared productive either ~87% or ~30% of the time. According to a later analysis, most TCR beta chains associated with CMV appeared HLA-restricted.

Regarding donors, all were healthy bone marrow donors. Germline V gene lookup returns CDR1 LNHDA and CDR2 SQIVND (reference sequence). V shed 6 bases, J shed 10 bases, and the junction held 7 bases outside the gene matches. There are 13 residues in the CDR3. Points on this clone: The antigen remains unidentified.

Vbeta (60) and Jbeta (13) primers were used in the PCR. TCRdb's table, derived via immunoSEQ multiplex PCR, lists solely in-frame clones and lacks some. The sample has about 110,000 clones, approximately 70% seen once; the top ten hold 0.87%. The genes are TRBV19 and TRBJ2-1; TRBD1 aligns across 9 bases. Sequencing was performed on PBMCs. The clonotype originates from a woman aged 25 to 39 in good health and CMV-seronegative. The DNA of the CDR3 is TGTGCCAGTAGAGGGACAGGGCGGAGCGAGCAGTTCTTC. Translated, it gives CASRGTGRSEQFF.